This T cell receptor (beta chain) was recovered during a study of early T cells in non-severe SARS-CoV-2 infection. General study results and limits: Missing private and CD4 specificities, VDJdb matching favored anti-spike CD8 responses.

The table lists this clonotype with a few counts. Its cognate antigen is unknown. TCRdb processed the 5' RACE reads anew with MiXCR; each CDR3 protein has one entry. The sample lists approximately 50,000 distinct CDR3 sequences, roughly an eighth seen once, with approximately 2.5% in the top ten. Material: whole blood, obtained at baseline. The TCR sequence derives from an adult who was a healthcare worker with PCR-confirmed SARS-CoV-2 infection or an uninfected control (not recorded which).

The CDR3 region has the DNA TGTGCCAGCAGTTTCAGTACCCAGCGGGACTTCTCAGATACGCAGTATTTT. Protein sequence: CASSFSTQRDFSDTQYF. This chain links TRBV6-2 or TRBV6-3 with TRBJ2-3, with 7 bases fitting TRBD2. The CDR3 totals 17 residues. From germline, CDR1 is MNHEY and CDR2 SVGEGT. The V and J ends lost 4 bases and 4 bases, in that order; junction bases with no gene match: 14.